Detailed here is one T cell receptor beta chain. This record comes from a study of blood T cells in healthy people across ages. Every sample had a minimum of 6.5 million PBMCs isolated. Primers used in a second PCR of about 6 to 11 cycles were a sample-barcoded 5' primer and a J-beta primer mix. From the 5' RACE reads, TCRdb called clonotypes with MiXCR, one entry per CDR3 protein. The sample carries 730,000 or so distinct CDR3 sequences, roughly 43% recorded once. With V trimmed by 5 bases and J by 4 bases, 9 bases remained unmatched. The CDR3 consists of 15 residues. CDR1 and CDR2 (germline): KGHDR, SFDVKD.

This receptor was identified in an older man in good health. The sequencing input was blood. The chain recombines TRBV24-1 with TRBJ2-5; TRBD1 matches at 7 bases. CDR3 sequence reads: CATSVTTGWGETQYF. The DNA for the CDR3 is TGTGCCACCAGTGTTACGACAGGGTGGGGAGAGACCCAGTACTTC.